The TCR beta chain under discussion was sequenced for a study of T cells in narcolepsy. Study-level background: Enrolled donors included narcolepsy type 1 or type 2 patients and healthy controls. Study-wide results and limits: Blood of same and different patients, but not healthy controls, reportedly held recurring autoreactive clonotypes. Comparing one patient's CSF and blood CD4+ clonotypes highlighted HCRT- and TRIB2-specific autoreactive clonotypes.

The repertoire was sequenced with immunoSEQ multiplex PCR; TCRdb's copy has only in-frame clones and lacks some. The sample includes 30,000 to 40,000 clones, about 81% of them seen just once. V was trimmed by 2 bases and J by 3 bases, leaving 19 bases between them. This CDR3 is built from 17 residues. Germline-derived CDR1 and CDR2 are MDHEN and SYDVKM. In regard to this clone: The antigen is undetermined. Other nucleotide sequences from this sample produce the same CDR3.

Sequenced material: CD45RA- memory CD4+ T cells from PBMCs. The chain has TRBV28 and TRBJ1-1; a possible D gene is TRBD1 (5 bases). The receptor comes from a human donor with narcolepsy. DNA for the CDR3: TGTGCCAGCAGTTTAGGCGGTGGTGGGGGGTGGGACACTGAAGCTTTCTTT. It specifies CASSLGGGGGWDTEAFF.